Listed below are T cell receptor beta chains from one sample, sequenced in a study of blood T cell repertoires in COVID-19. The assay was immunoSEQ multiplex PCR, and TCRdb's table has in-frame clones only and misses some. Of about 160,000 clones in the sample, roughly 93% are singletons; the top ten hold 3.5% to 5%. Sequencing used peripheral blood. These TCRs come from a woman in her forties or fifties with acute or convalescent COVID-19. CDR3s leave out the opening cysteine and the closing phenylalanine or tryptophan.

V	CDR3
TRBV25-1	ASSLEGNYGYT
TRBV7-9	ASSHAGQGRNNEQF
TRBV28	ASRLAGHYGYT
TRBV10-3	ATTDRAEHEQY
TRBV12-5	ASGLVKGHRVWANYGYT
TRBV3-1/TRBV3-2	ASSQEAGNQPQH
TRBV28	ASTPPSQVNYT
TRBV9	ASSVGGIENEQY
TRBV4-1	ASSQELAVPYEQY
TRBV3-1/TRBV3-2	ASSQSDRGLNQPQH
TRBV10-2	ASSESGGTVLSGNTIY
TRBV28	ASSQTVVGEKLF
TRBV18	ASSPTTIATGSGSPLH
TRBV6-5	ASSTPRGSPYEQY
TRBV24-1	ATSDSRQGYNEQY
TRBV4-1	ASSRNTGAYEQY
TRBV30	ASKNQETQY
TRBV30	AWITGVGSDTQY
TRBV5-5	ASSFFGTVYDQPQH
TRBV5-1	ASSRRGEPEAF
TRBV24-1	ATGVGGWGEQF
TRBV3-1/TRBV3-2	ASSPGEGTEAF
TRBV9	ASSVDAGPGTGELF
TRBV7-9	ASSLSGTSGISEQF
TRBV11-2	ASSLGGTSGSNEQF
TRBV27	ASSLRAGGFQETQY
TRBV5-1	ASSLIQGDAEAF
TRBV9	ASSVERTGPGDTGELF
TRBV30	AWRTGAMTQY
TRBV4-3	ASSQEGNRGSGTDTQY
TRBV19	ASSIDRGLNNQPQH
TRBV25-1	ASSDPGTGNTEAF
TRBV7-2	ASSIGGISYEQY
TRBV7-6	ASSLGGLAKPYEQY
TRBV19	ASSVVGGTYEQY
TRBV11-2	ASSLVQQLRGHEQF
TRBV7-8	ASSSIPTLGGNSPLH
TRBV5-8	ASSQAGGEFNEKLF
TRBV30	AWSTGQGVNQPQH
TRBV6-4	ASSEQSGGYTEAF
TRBV7-9	ASSLTGSGKGDQPQH
TRBV24-1	ATSDQTTHQPQH
TRBV2	ARVSGQGFANYGYT